This note documents a single T cell receptor beta chain sequence. Germline V gives CDR1 GTSNPN, CDR2 SVGIG (reference sequence). The V end lost 3 bases, the J end lost 0 bases, and 12 bases lay between the germline ends. The CDR3 contains 15 residues. The repertoire was sequenced with immunoSEQ multiplex PCR; TCRdb's copy has only in-frame clones and lacks some. The repertoire holds around 220,000 clones, with 70% to 90% as singletons. The sample comes from a study of blood T cell repertoires in COVID-19. Overall study: Samples of COVID-19 (acute and convalescent) were obtained from the United States, Italy and Spain.

Sequencing was done on a sample of peripheral blood. The receptor was derived from a woman between 40 and 50 years old who had recovered from COVID-19. The V gene is TRBV30, the J gene TRBJ1-3, with D unclear. The CDR3 bases are TGTGCCTGGAGCCGGAGAGCGAGCTCTGGAAACACCATATATTTT. It codes for CAWSRRASSGNTIYF. Full variable domain (remainder filled in from reference TRBV30 and TRBJ1-3): SQTIHQWPATLVQPVGSPLSLECTVEGTSNPNLYWYRQAAGRGLQLLFYSVGIGQISSEVPQNLSASRPQDRQFILSSKKLLLSDSGFYLCAWSRRASSGNTIYFGEGSWLTVV.